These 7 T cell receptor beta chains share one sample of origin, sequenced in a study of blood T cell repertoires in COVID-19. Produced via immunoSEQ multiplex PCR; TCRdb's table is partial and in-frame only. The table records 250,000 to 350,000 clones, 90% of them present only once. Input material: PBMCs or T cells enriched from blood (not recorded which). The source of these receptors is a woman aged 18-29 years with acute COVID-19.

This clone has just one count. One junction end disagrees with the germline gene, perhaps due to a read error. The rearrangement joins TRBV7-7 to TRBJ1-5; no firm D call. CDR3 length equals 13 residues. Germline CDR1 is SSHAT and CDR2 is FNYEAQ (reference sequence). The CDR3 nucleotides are TGTGCTAGCAGCTCCCGGGTCTATCAGCCCCAGCATTTT. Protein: CASSSRVYQPQHF. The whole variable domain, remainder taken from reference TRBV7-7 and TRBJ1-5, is GAGVSQSPRYKVTKRGQDVTLRCDPISSHATLYWYQQALGQGPEFLTYFNYEAQPDKSGLPSDRFSAERPEGSISTLTIQRTEQRDSAMYRCASSSRVYQPQHFGDGTRLSIL.

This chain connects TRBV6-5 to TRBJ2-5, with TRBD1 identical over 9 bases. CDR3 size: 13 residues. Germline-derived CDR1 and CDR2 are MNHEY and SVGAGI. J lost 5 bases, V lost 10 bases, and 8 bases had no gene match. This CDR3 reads CATGTGLGETQYF. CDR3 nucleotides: TGTGCCACTGGGACAGGGTTAGGGGAGACCCAGTACTTC.

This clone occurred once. CDR3 sequence: CAWGRGATLGETQYF. The CDR3 DNA reads as TGTGCCTGGGGACGAGGAGCTACCTTAGGAGAGACCCAGTACTTC. The chain joins TRBV30 to TRBJ2-5; D is ambiguous. CDR1 and CDR2 from the germline V gene are GTSNPN and SVGIG (reference sequence). Trimming pared 5 bases from V and 4 bases from J, leaving 20 bases between. The CDR3 contains 15 residues.

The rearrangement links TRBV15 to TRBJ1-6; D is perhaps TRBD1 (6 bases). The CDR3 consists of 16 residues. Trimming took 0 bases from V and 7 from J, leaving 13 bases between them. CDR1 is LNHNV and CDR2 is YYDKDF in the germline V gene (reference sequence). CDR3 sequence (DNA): TGTGCCACCAGCAGAGATGGGGGAAGGGGGAATTCACCCCTCCACTTT. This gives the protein CATSRDGGRGNSPLHF.

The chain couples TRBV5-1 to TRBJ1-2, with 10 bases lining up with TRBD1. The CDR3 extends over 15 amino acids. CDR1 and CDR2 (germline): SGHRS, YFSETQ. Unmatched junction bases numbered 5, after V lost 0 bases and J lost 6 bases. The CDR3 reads CASSLGETGGDGYTF. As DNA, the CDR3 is TGCGCCAGCAGCTTGGGAGAGACAGGGGGCGATGGCTACACCTTC.

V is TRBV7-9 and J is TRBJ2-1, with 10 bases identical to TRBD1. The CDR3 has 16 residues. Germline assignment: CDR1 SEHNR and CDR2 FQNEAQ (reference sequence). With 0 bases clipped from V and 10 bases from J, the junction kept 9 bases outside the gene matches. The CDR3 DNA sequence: TGTGCCAGCAGCTTAGCGTTGGGACAGGGGCGAAGAGAGCAGTTCTTC. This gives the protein CASSLALGQGRREQFF.

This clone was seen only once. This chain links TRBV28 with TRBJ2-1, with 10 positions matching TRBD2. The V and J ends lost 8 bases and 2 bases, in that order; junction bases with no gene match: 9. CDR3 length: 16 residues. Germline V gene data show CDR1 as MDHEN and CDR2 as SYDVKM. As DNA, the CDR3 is TGTGCCAGCCGACTTCATACTAGCGGGGCCTACAATGAGCAGTTCTTC. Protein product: CASRLHTSGAYNEQFF.